Given below is one T cell receptor (beta chain) in context. As yet, its antigen is unknown. This entry is derived from a study of T-cell memory formation after mild COVID-19. Whole-study context: TCR clusters largely stayed donor specific. General study results and limits: Researchers found some responding clones in pre-infection memory, a sign that cross-reactive memory joined.

From 5'RACE with constant-segment primers came TCR alpha and TCR beta cDNA libraries that carried sample barcodes and UMIs. TCRdb reprocessed the 5' RACE reads with MiXCR, giving one entry per CDR3 protein. The table lists approximately 430,000 distinct CDR3 sequences, 23% of them singletons. The germline gives CDR1 SEHNR, CDR2 FQNEAQ (reference sequence). V lost 5 bases to trimming and J lost 0 bases; unmatched junction nucleotides: 13. The CDR3 totals 18 residues. The TCR sequence derives from an adult woman who had mild COVID-19 (a few samples of this study predate the infection). Cell type and time point are not known. Sequencing used PBMCs or a T cell subset sorted from them (not recorded which). The genes are TRBV7-9 and TRBJ2-1; 7 bases align to TRBD2. The CDR3 nucleotides are TGTGCCAGCAGCCCACCCATCGGGAGGCGTGCCTCCTACAATGAGCAGTTCTTC. Translating it yields CASSPPIGRRASYNEQFF.